Below, one T cell receptor beta chain is given with its context. These data belong to a study of blood T cell repertoires in COVID-19. Study details: Samples came from the United States, Italy and Spain, spanning acute and convalescent COVID-19. T cells, B-cell-depleted T cells, or PBMCs supplied cDNA or gDNA.

CDR1 is GTSNPN and CDR2 is SVGIG in the germline V gene (reference sequence). Losses at the gene ends were 3 bases for V and 4 bases for J; bases not matched to a gene: 9. The CDR3 extends over 16 amino acids. In the authors' methods: Quantification of nucleated cells was approximated via reference gene primer amplification. The assay was immunoSEQ multiplex PCR, and TCRdb's table has in-frame clones only and misses some. Clone size and V and J calls were adopted from that table, with D and trimming inferred from the DNA. Of under 200,000 clones listed, about nine tenths were seen once; the top ten hold around 1.5%.

This chain joins TRBV30 and TRBJ2-3; 11 bases line up with TRBD2. The sequenced sample was peripheral blood. The sequence was obtained from a man in his late teens or twenties with active or convalescent COVID-19. CDR3 amino acids: CAWSRGLAARADTQYF. In nucleotides, the CDR3 is TGTGCCTGGAGCCGGGGACTAGCGGCGAGAGCAGATACGCAGTATTTT.